This T cell receptor beta chain is from a study of shared clonotypes between healthy human individuals. This CDR3 contains 15 residues. Germline CDR1 SGHAT, CDR2 FQNNGV. V shed 7 bases and J shed 5 bases, with 18 bases lying between them. Assay: immunoSEQ multiplex PCR; the TCRdb copy retains only in-frame clones and omits some. The sample contains some 2,500,000 clones, roughly 93% of which appear only once. CD4+ cells were split into CD45RA+ naive and CD45RA-negative memory subsets. J is TRBJ2-1 and V is TRBV11-2; a weak D match, TRBD1 (5 bases). The sequencing sample was made of naive CD4+ T cells from PBMCs. Indicated subset: CD45RA+ positively selected. The receptor was derived from a young man in good health. Some clones in this sample may be carry-over from other donors' samples. CDR3 coding DNA: TGTGCCAGCAATCTAAGGGGTAAGAGAAACAATGAGCAGTTCTTC. Its translation: CASNLRGKRNNEQFF.